A selection of T cell receptor beta chains follows, all from one sample in a study of tumor and adjacent non-tumor tissue in lung cancer. TCRdb redid the calling of the multiplex PCR reads with MiXCR, one entry per CDR3 protein. The sample lists 80,000 to 130,000 distinct CDR3 sequences; roughly 60% were seen once. The material sequenced was distant non-tumor lung tissue. These receptors were taken from a man under 40 with non-small cell lung cancer. Each CDR3 is given with its conserved first and last residue. The order of the fields is J gene, D gene, V gene, clone size, CDR3 protein, CDR3 DNA. D genes are given only for firm matches. Only some rows state a clone size, as once, few, many or a class for expanded clones.

J gene: TRBJ2-5
D gene: .
V gene: TRBV11-2
clone size: .
CDR3 protein: CASAGFGVSETLCF
CDR3 DNA: TGCGCCAGTGCCGGATTTGGGGTCTCGGAGACCCTGTGCTTC

J gene: TRBJ2-7
D gene: TRBD2
V gene: TRBV12-3/TRBV12-4
clone size: few
CDR3 protein: CASSWGLAGGYERYF
CDR3 DNA: TGTGCCAGCAGTTGGGGACTAGCGGGTGGCTACGAGCGGTACTTC

J gene: TRBJ2-7
D gene: TRBD1
V gene: TRBV20-1
clone size: .
CDR3 protein: CSAPRTGSDEHYF
CDR3 DNA: TGCAGTGCTCCCCGGACAGGGAGCGACGAGCACTACTTC

J gene: TRBJ2-5
D gene: .
V gene: TRBV20-1
clone size: .
CDR3 protein: CSFRGGEAQYF
CDR3 DNA: TGCAGCTTCAGGGGGGGGGAGGCCCAGTACTTT

J gene: TRBJ2-1
D gene: .
V gene: TRBV19
clone size: .
CDR3 protein: CASCKSEGQPWDNEQFF
CDR3 DNA: TGTGCCAGTTGTAAGAGCGAGGGGCAGCCCTGGGACAATGAGCAGTTCTTC

J gene: TRBJ2-2
D gene: .
V gene: TRBV11-3
clone size: many
CDR3 protein: CASSPWGLTGELFF
CDR3 DNA: TGTGCCAGCAGCCCTTGGGGCCTCACCGGGGAGCTGTTTTTT

J gene: TRBJ2-6
D gene: .
V gene: TRBV7-9
clone size: .
CDR3 protein: CASNEGGHSGANVLTF
CDR3 DNA: TGTGCCAGCAACGAAGGGGGACACTCTGGGGCCAACGTCCTGACTTTC

J gene: TRBJ2-7
D gene: .
V gene: TRBV11-2
clone size: .
CDR3 protein: CTNSLGQLNEQYF
CDR3 DNA: TGTACCAACAGCTTAGGGCAGCTGAACGAGCAGTACTTT

J gene: TRBJ2-3
D gene: TRBD1
V gene: TRBV11-1
clone size: few
CDR3 protein: CASTGQERQGTDTQYF
CDR3 DNA: TGTGCCAGCACAGGACAGGAACGGCAGGGGACAGATACGCAGTATTTT

J gene: TRBJ2-1
D gene: TRBD2
V gene: TRBV16
clone size: .
CDR3 protein: CASSQAELSGGDHEQFF
CDR3 DNA: TGTGCCAGCAGCCAAGCAGAACTATCGGGGGGGGACCATGAACAGTTCTTC

J gene: TRBJ2-3
D gene: TRBD1
V gene: TRBV11-1
clone size: few
CDR3 protein: CASRGTGMDTQYF
CDR3 DNA: TGTGCCAGCAGAGGGACAGGGATGGATACGCAGTATTTT

J gene: TRBJ2-1
D gene: .
V gene: TRBV5-1
clone size: .
CDR3 protein: CASSIEDTLEQFF
CDR3 DNA: TGCGCCAGCAGCATTGAGGACACCCTTGAGCAGTTCTTC

J gene: TRBJ2-2
D gene: TRBD1
V gene: TRBV4-2
clone size: once
CDR3 protein: CASSLGQGGAGELVF
CDR3 DNA: TGTGCCAGCAGCCTGGGACAGGGTGGTGCCGGGGAGCTCGTTTTT

J gene: TRBJ1-2
D gene: TRBD1
V gene: TRBV29-1
clone size: many
CDR3 protein: CSAPDRAWGYTF
CDR3 DNA: TGCAGCGCTCCCGACAGGGCTTGGGGCTACACCTTC

J gene: TRBJ2-1
D gene: .
V gene: TRBV20-1
clone size: .
CDR3 protein: CSAKLGDGQFF
CDR3 DNA: TGCAGCGCTAAATTGGGGGATGGCCAGTTCTTC

J gene: TRBJ2-1
D gene: .
V gene: TRBV20-1
clone size: .
CDR3 protein: CSARVPNSYNMQFF
CDR3 DNA: TGCAGTGCTAGAGTCCCGAACTCCTACAATATGCAGTTCTTC

J gene: TRBJ1-1
D gene: .
V gene: TRBV19
clone size: .
CDR3 protein: CASSSTFREGTEAFF
CDR3 DNA: TGTGCCAGTAGTTCAACGTTTAGGGAAGGGACTGAAGCTTTCTTT

J gene: TRBJ2-5
D gene: .
V gene: TRBV4-1
clone size: many
CDR3 protein: CASSQRVTETQYF
CDR3 DNA: TGCGCCAGCAGCCAAAGGGTGACAGAGACCCAGTACTTC

J gene: TRBJ1-1
D gene: .
V gene: TRBV5-4
clone size: many
CDR3 protein: CASSFSGAEAFF
CDR3 DNA: TGTGCCAGCAGCTTTTCAGGTGCCGAAGCTTTCTTT

J gene: TRBJ2-3
D gene: .
V gene: TRBV1
clone size: few
CDR3 protein: CTSSQGGRGPDRRTQYF
CDR3 DNA: TGCACCAGCAGCCAAGGCGGTCGGGGACCCGACCGCCGTACGCAGTATTTT

J gene: TRBJ2-7
D gene: TRBD1
V gene: TRBV29-1
clone size: few
CDR3 protein: CSVAVGTGGYEQYF
CDR3 DNA: TGTAGCGTTGCGGTGGGGACAGGGGGCTACGAGCAGTACTTC

J gene: TRBJ1-1
D gene: .
V gene: TRBV5-1
clone size: few
CDR3 protein: CAISSKVSTENTEAFF
CDR3 DNA: TGCGCCATCAGCTCGAAGGTGTCAACGGAGAACACTGAAGCTTTCTTT

J gene: TRBJ2-5
D gene: TRBD2
V gene: TRBV4-2
clone size: few
CDR3 protein: CTSSPRLAGNQETQYF
CDR3 DNA: TGTACCAGCAGCCCGAGACTAGCGGGGAACCAAGAAACCCAGTACTTC

J gene: TRBJ2-7
D gene: .
V gene: TRBV6-5
clone size: .
CDR3 protein: CVSRKQGPYEQYF
CDR3 DNA: TGTGTCAGCCGAAAACAGGGACCATACGAGCAGTACTTC

J gene: TRBJ2-5
D gene: .
V gene: TRBV28
clone size: many
CDR3 protein: CASSPPSVETQYF
CDR3 DNA: TGTGCCAGCAGTCCGCCAAGCGTCGAGACCCAGTACTTC

J gene: TRBJ1-2
D gene: .
V gene: TRBV6-5
clone size: many
CDR3 protein: CASSRGTPGGGYTF
CDR3 DNA: TGTGCCAGCAGTCGGGGGACTCCGGGGGGGGGCTACACCTTC

J gene: TRBJ2-5
D gene: .
V gene: TRBV11-2
clone size: .
CDR3 protein: CASSPSGQNLGETQYF
CDR3 DNA: TGTGCCAGCAGCCCCTCGGGGCAGAACCTCGGTGAGACCCAGTACTTC

J gene: TRBJ1-1
D gene: .
V gene: TRBV11-3
clone size: .
CDR3 protein: CASSLVTSVNAEAFF
CDR3 DNA: TGTGCCAGCAGCTTAGTAACCAGCGTGAACGCTGAAGCTTTCTTT

J gene: TRBJ1-2
D gene: .
V gene: TRBV6-5
clone size: .
CDR3 protein: CASSYSKGHGKNYDYTF
CDR3 DNA: TGTGCCAGCAGTTACTCCAAGGGACATGGGAAAAACTATGACTACACCTTC

J gene: TRBJ2-6
D gene: .
V gene: TRBV6-2/TRBV6-3
clone size: once
CDR3 protein: CPSSYEPVGVNVLTF
CDR3 DNA: TGTCCCAGCAGTTACGAACCGGTCGGGGTCAACGTCCTGACTTTC

J gene: TRBJ2-7
D gene: TRBD1
V gene: TRBV24-1
clone size: many
CDR3 protein: CATSDLNSGGEQYF
CDR3 DNA: TGTGCCACCAGTGATCTAAACTCAGGGGGCGAGCAGTACTTC

J gene: TRBJ2-6
D gene: .
V gene: TRBV2
clone size: .
CDR3 protein: CASSVQGSGANVLTF
CDR3 DNA: TGTGCCAGCAGTGTCCAGGGCTCTGGGGCCAACGTCCTGACTTTC

J gene: TRBJ1-5
D gene: TRBD1
V gene: TRBV20-1
clone size: .
CDR3 protein: CRARVLSGQINQPQHF
CDR3 DNA: TGCAGAGCTAGAGTACTTTCGGGACAGATCAATCAGCCCCAGCATTTT

J gene: TRBJ2-2
D gene: TRBD2
V gene: TRBV5-5
clone size: many
CDR3 protein: CASSFKVSSGGRTGELFF
CDR3 DNA: TGTGCCAGCAGCTTCAAAGTTTCTAGCGGGGGCCGGACCGGGGAGCTGTTTTTT

J gene: TRBJ2-1
D gene: TRBD1
V gene: TRBV20-1
clone size: few
CDR3 protein: CSVQTGVSNNEQFF
CDR3 DNA: TGCAGTGTTCAGACAGGGGTTTCCAACAATGAGCAGTTCTTC

J gene: TRBJ2-7
D gene: TRBD2
V gene: TRBV30
clone size: .
CDR3 protein: CAWSIGTSGYEQYF
CDR3 DNA: TGTGCCTGGAGTATAGGGACTAGCGGCTACGAGCAGTACTTC

J gene: TRBJ2-3
D gene: .
V gene: TRBV28
clone size: few
CDR3 protein: CASSLGVFGATRHQDTQYF
CDR3 DNA: TGTGCCAGCAGTCTAGGCGTGTTCGGGGCGACGCGACACCAAGATACGCAGTATTTT

J gene: TRBJ1-6
D gene: .
V gene: TRBV4-3
clone size: many
CDR3 protein: CASSQDRNSPLHF
CDR3 DNA: TGCGCCAGCAGCCAAGATAGAAATTCACCCCTCCACTTT

J gene: TRBJ2-1
D gene: TRBD2
V gene: TRBV11-2
clone size: medium-sized
CDR3 protein: CASSNTGTSGRDEQFF
CDR3 DNA: TGTGCCAGCAGCAACACAGGGACTAGCGGGAGGGATGAGCAGTTCTTC

J gene: TRBJ1-2
D gene: .
V gene: TRBV12-3/TRBV12-4
clone size: few
CDR3 protein: CASSYSVFDYTF
CDR3 DNA: TGTGCCAGCAGTTACAGCGTTTTTGACTACACCTTC

J gene: TRBJ1-6
D gene: TRBD1
V gene: TRBV18
clone size: .
CDR3 protein: CASSPGQGAQGNSPLHF
CDR3 DNA: TGTGCCAGCTCACCGGGGCAGGGGGCGCAAGGGAATTCACCCCTCCACTTT

J gene: TRBJ2-1
D gene: .
V gene: TRBV11-2
clone size: .
CDR3 protein: CANGLQREFYNEQFF
CDR3 DNA: TGTGCCAACGGCTTACAAAGAGAGTTCTACAATGAGCAGTTCTTC

J gene: TRBJ2-7
D gene: .
V gene: TRBV7-9
clone size: .
CDR3 protein: CASSKNLRGGSPYEQYF
CDR3 DNA: TGTGCCAGCAGCAAAAACCTCCGTGGTGGAAGCCCCTACGAGCAGTACTTC

J gene: TRBJ1-5
D gene: TRBD1
V gene: TRBV6-2/TRBV6-3
clone size: .
CDR3 protein: CASSCTGGFNQPQQF
CDR3 DNA: TGTGCCAGCAGTTGTACAGGGGGGTTCAATCAGCCCCAGCAATTT

J gene: TRBJ2-3
D gene: TRBD2
V gene: TRBV11-1
clone size: .
CDR3 protein: CASSWGLAQGDTQYF
CDR3 DNA: TGTGCCAGCAGCTGGGGACTAGCCCAGGGTGATACGCAGTATTTT

J gene: TRBJ2-3
D gene: TRBD1
V gene: TRBV30
clone size: many
CDR3 protein: CAWSVTGAGTDTQYF
CDR3 DNA: TGTGCCTGGAGTGTGACAGGGGCAGGCACAGATACGCAGTATTTT

J gene: TRBJ1-1
D gene: .
V gene: TRBV29-1
clone size: .
CDR3 protein: CSVEECGGNTEAFF
CDR3 DNA: TGCAGCGTTGAGGAGTGCGGGGGGAACACTGAAGCTTTCTTT

J gene: TRBJ2-4
D gene: TRBD2
V gene: TRBV20-1
clone size: .
CDR3 protein: CRGLAASEPQYF
CDR3 DNA: TGCCGTGGACTAGCCGCCTCAGAGCCTCAGTACTTC

J gene: TRBJ2-1
D gene: TRBD2
V gene: TRBV11-3
clone size: .
CDR3 protein: CASSSVAGGHSEQFF
CDR3 DNA: TGTGCCAGCAGCTCCGTAGCGGGAGGACACAGCGAGCAGTTCTTC

J gene: TRBJ2-1
D gene: .
V gene: TRBV7-3
clone size: .
CDR3 protein: CASSSKTRPRLFF
CDR3 DNA: TGTGCCAGCAGCTCAAAGACTCGTCCTCGTCTCTTCTTC

J gene: TRBJ2-1
D gene: .
V gene: TRBV11-2
clone size: .
CDR3 protein: CANSSNLGRGSSYWFF
CDR3 DNA: TGTGCCAACAGCTCGAATCTTGGGAGGGGGTCCTCTTACTGGTTCTTC

J gene: TRBJ1-3
D gene: .
V gene: TRBV12-3/TRBV12-4
clone size: many
CDR3 protein: CASSLDGNTIYF
CDR3 DNA: TGTGCCAGCAGTTTGGATGGAAACACCATATATTTT